One sample yielded the 10 T cell receptor beta chains listed below, sequenced in a study of blood T cell repertoires in COVID-19. TCRdb's table, derived via immunoSEQ multiplex PCR, lists solely in-frame clones and lacks some. The table has around 300,000 clones, roughly nine tenths seen once. The sample comprised PBMCs or T cells enriched from blood (not recorded which). The source is a woman under 30 who had recovered from COVID-19.

The V call is TRBV19, the J call TRBJ1-4, with TRBD1 as a possible D gene (5 bases). This CDR3 is 16 amino acids long. V was clipped by 6 bases and J by 0 bases, with 14 bases between them. CDR1 LNHDA and CDR2 SQIVND come from the germline V gene (reference sequence). CDR3 nucleotide sequence: TGTGCCAGTAGCCAGGAAGACAGACCAACTAATGAAAAACTGTTTTTT. Its translation is CASSQEDRPTNEKLFF.

The rearrangement links TRBV4-1 to TRBJ1-2, with 10 bases identical to TRBD1. Germline V gene data show CDR1 as MGHRA and CDR2 as YSYEKL. The V and J ends lost 3 bases and 3 bases, in that order; junction bases with no gene match: 10. This CDR3 is 17 amino acids long. CDR3 in amino acids: CASSHETGQGPDYGYTF. The CDR3, as DNA: TGCGCCAGCAGCCATGAGACGGGACAGGGGCCGGACTATGGCTACACCTTC.

This clone has only a few counts. The chain carries TRBV12-3 or TRBV12-4 and TRBJ2-2; D is unclear. V was shortened by 6 bases and J by 4 bases, with 6 bases between the two germline ends. This CDR3 has 12 residues. CDR3 residues: CASRSGTGELFF. CDR3 DNA: TGTGCCAGCAGATCAGGCACCGGGGAGCTGTTTTTT.

A single count supports this clone. This chain connects TRBV23-1 to TRBJ2-4, with D perhaps TRBD1 (5 bases). TRBV23-1 is classed as an ORF, of uncertain function. The CDR3 covers 16 residues. V was shortened by 11 bases and J by 6 bases, with 26 bases between the two germline ends. DNA of the CDR3: TGCGCCTGGGCCAGGGTCCCCCCCACAAGTAGAAACATTCAGTACTTC. Translation gives CAWARVPPTSRNIQYF.

This sequence joins TRBV12-3 or TRBV12-4 and TRBJ2-2, with D maybe TRBD1 (6 bases). V was clipped by 6 bases and J by 4 bases, with 9 bases between them. This CDR3 spans 13 amino acids. The DNA for the CDR3 is TGTGCCAGCAGCCGAGGGGGCACCGGGGAGCTGTTTTTT. Amino acids: CASSRGGTGELFF.

The rearrangement links TRBV25-1 to TRBJ2-1, with 11 bases fitting TRBD1. V shed 11 bases and J 6 bases; nucleotides not matched to a gene: 6. This CDR3 has 13 residues. Looked up from germline, CDR1 is MGHDK and CDR2 is SYGVNS. DNA for the CDR3: TGTGCCTGTGTAGGGACAGGGGGCAATGAGCAGTTCTTC. It translates to CACVGTGGNEQFF.

The J gene is TRBJ2-2, the V gene TRBV27; 13 positions agree with TRBD2. The CDR3 runs 15 residues. In germline, CDR1 is MNHEY, CDR2 SMNVEV (reference sequence). With 6 bases clipped from V and 6 bases from J, the junction kept 4 bases outside the gene matches. CDR3 in DNA: TGTGCCAGCAGGAGGGGACTAGCGGGGCCCGGGGAGCTGTTTTTT. This sequence encodes CASRRGLAGPGELFF.

Here the CDR3 reads CASSPPRAGGSYEQYF. CDR3 DNA sequence: TGTGCCAGCAGCCCCCCCCGCGCCGGGGGCTCCTACGAGCAGTACTTC. This chain links TRBV11-2 with TRBJ2-7; perhaps TRBD2 as D (6 bases). Germline assignment: CDR1 SGHAT and CDR2 FQNNGV. V was cut by 5 bases and J by 0 bases, with 17 bases left in between. The CDR3 covers 16 residues.

The genes are TRBV28 and TRBJ1-3; TRBD1 might be the D (6 bases). Per the germline V gene, CDR1 is MDHEN and CDR2 is SYDVKM. The CDR3 consists of 17 residues. Trimming removed 2 bases at V and 0 bases at J, with 14 bases between. The CDR3 DNA reads as TGTGCCAGCAGTTTACTCCAGACAGGAGGCTCTGGAAACACCATATATTTT. Translation: CASSLLQTGGSGNTIYF.

This rearrangement joins TRBV29-1 to TRBJ1-1; maybe TRBD1 (5 bases). In germline, CDR1 is SQVTM, CDR2 ANQGSEA. Trimming removed 7 bases at V and 5 bases at J, with 14 bases between. This CDR3 is built from 12 residues. The CDR3 sequence is CSAGLHGTEAFF. The CDR3 DNA reads as TGCAGCGCGGGACTCCACGGGACTGAAGCTTTCTTT.